Listed below are T cell receptor beta chains from one sample, sequenced in a study of cytomegalovirus exposure and HLA in healthy donors. TCRdb's table, derived via immunoSEQ multiplex PCR, lists solely in-frame clones and lacks some. The sample includes fewer than 250,000 clones, about three quarters of them seen just once. The sample consisted of PBMCs. These receptors originate from a woman between 35 and 50 years old in good health and CMV-seronegative. CDR3s include the opening cysteine and the closing phenylalanine or tryptophan. D genes are given only for firm matches. Only some rows state a clone size, as once, few, many or a class for expanded clones.

TRBV11-1	.	TRBD1	TRBJ2-1	CASSLTGQAPTPLYNEQFF	TGTGCCAGCAGCTTAACTGGACAGGCCCCAACCCCCCTCTACAATGAGCAGTTCTTC
TRBV7-9	.	.	TRBJ2-3	CASSWASTDTQYF	TGTGCCAGCAGCTGGGCTAGCACAGATACGCAGTATTTT
TRBV7-2	.	.	TRBJ2-3	CASSLVRLNTDTQYF	TGTGCCAGCAGCTTAGTTCGTCTAAACACAGATACGCAGTATTTT
TRBV10-3	.	TRBD1	TRBJ2-7	CAISELVGQRAREQYF	TGTGCCATCAGTGAGTTGGTGGGACAGCGAGCGCGGGAGCAGTACTTC
TRBV7-2	.	TRBD1	TRBJ1-2	CASSGTGGGYTF	TGTGCCAGCAGTGGGACAGGGGGCGGCTACACCTTC
TRBV10-3	once	.	TRBJ2-7	CAISERTASYEQYF	TGTGCCATCAGTGAAAGGACAGCCTCCTACGAGCAGTACTTC
TRBV5-1	.	.	TRBJ2-3	CASSHGQPSGTDTQYF	TGCGCCAGCAGCCACGGACAGCCCTCGGGCACAGATACGCAGTATTTT
TRBV2	.	TRBD1	TRBJ2-7	CASSERTGIYEQYF	TGTGCCAGCAGTGAGCGGACAGGGATCTACGAGCAGTACTTC
TRBV10-3	once	.	TRBJ1-4	CAISEDLNSGEKLFF	TGTGCCATCAGTGAGGATCTCAACAGTGGCGAAAAACTGTTTTTT
TRBV30	.	TRBD1	TRBJ1-1	CAWSVKGASTEAFF	TGTGCCTGGAGTGTAAAGGGGGCGAGCACTGAAGCTTTCTTT
TRBV4-2	.	TRBD1	TRBJ1-2	CASSQEAQGGGYTF	TGTGCCAGCAGCCAAGAAGCCCAGGGGGGTGGCTACACCTTC
TRBV7-8	.	.	TRBJ1-5	CASSLMGGGGNQPQHF	TGTGCCAGCAGCTTAATGGGCGGGGGGGGTAATCAGCCCCAGCATTTT
TRBV7-3	.	.	TRBJ2-1	CASSTHGSYNEQFF	TGTGCCAGCAGCACACATGGGAGTTACAATGAGCAGTTCTTC
TRBV19	.	.	TRBJ2-7	CASSMSARGTYEQYF	TGTGCCAGTAGTATGTCGGCGAGAGGAACCTACGAGCAGTACTTC
TRBV9	.	.	TRBJ2-7	CASSGTASTYEQYF	TGTGCCAGCAGCGGGACAGCCTCTACCTACGAGCAGTACTTC
TRBV6-1	.	TRBD1	TRBJ1-2	CASSEAGTGDGYTF	TGTGCCAGCAGTGAAGCAGGGACAGGGGATGGCTACACCTTC
TRBV6-1	.	.	TRBJ2-3	CASTQGKDTQYF	TGTGCCAGCACACAGGGAAAAGATACGCAGTATTTT
TRBV6-5	few	.	TRBJ2-3	CASRAPSTDTQYF	TGTGCCAGCAGGGCCCCTAGCACAGATACGCAGTATTTT
TRBV7-6	.	.	TRBJ2-7	CASSLGLHATYEQYF	TGTGCCAGCAGCTTAGGACTGCATGCTACCTACGAGCAGTACTTC
TRBV7-9	.	.	TRBJ1-2	CASSPPAGQTIYGYTF	TGTGCCAGCAGCCCCCCGGCGGGGCAGACTATCTATGGCTACACCTTC
TRBV12-5	.	.	TRBJ2-7	CASGLARSTRSYEQYF	TGTGCTAGTGGTTTGGCGCGGAGTACTAGGTCCTACGAGCAGTACTTC
TRBV5-6	.	TRBD2	TRBJ2-1	CASSLESGSFWQFF	TGTGCCAGCAGCTTGGAAAGCGGGAGTTTTTGGCAGTTCTTC
TRBV5-4	few	TRBD2	TRBJ2-1	CASSPTSRNNEQFF	TGTGCCAGCAGCCCGACTAGCCGCAACAATGAGCAGTTCTTC
TRBV4-1	.	.	TRBJ2-1	CASSQGDIREDNEQFF	TGCGCCAGCAGCCAAGGGGACATTCGGGAAGACAATGAGCAGTTCTTC
TRBV13	.	TRBD2	TRBJ2-2	CASSLYSGRYAGELFF	TGTGCCAGCAGCTTATATAGCGGGAGGTACGCCGGGGAGCTGTTTTTT
TRBV19	.	.	TRBJ1-4	CASSIQGGSEKLFF	TGTGCCAGTAGTATACAGGGAGGGAGTGAAAAACTGTTTTTT
TRBV5-5	.	TRBD2	TRBJ2-5	CASSLGLAGVETQYF	TGTGCCAGCAGCTTGGGACTAGCGGGAGTTGAGACCCAGTACTTC
TRBV10-3	.	TRBD2	TRBJ2-1	CAITQWGLAATREQFF	TGTGCCATCACTCAATGGGGACTAGCTGCCACGCGTGAGCAGTTCTTC
TRBV29-1	.	.	TRBJ2-6	CSVARTGFRGGGANVLTF	TGCAGCGTTGCGAGAACAGGGTTCAGGGGTGGTGGGGCCAACGTCCTGACTTTC
TRBV25-1	.	TRBD2	TRBJ2-3	CASSEMQTSPRVDTQYF	TGTGCCAGCAGTGAAATGCAGACTAGCCCGAGGGTAGATACGCAGTATTTT
TRBV6-5	.	.	TRBJ2-2	CASIDSHTGELFF	TGTGCCAGCATAGACTCCCACACCGGGGAGCTGTTTTTT
TRBV11-3	.	TRBD1	TRBJ2-3	CASSTRQGITDTQYF	TGTGCCAGCAGCACCCGACAGGGTATCACAGATACGCAGTATTTT
TRBV13	.	.	TRBJ1-4	CASSYRGSEKLFF	TGTGCCAGCAGCTATCGGGGGAGTGAAAAACTGTTTTTT
TRBV5-4	.	TRBD1	TRBJ2-3	CASSYPGQGPDTQYF	TGTGCCAGCAGCTACCCGGGACAGGGCCCAGATACGCAGTATTTT
TRBV18	.	TRBD1	TRBJ1-5	CASSPPGTGGNQPQHF	TGTGCCAGCTCACCCCCAGGGACAGGCGGCAATCAGCCCCAGCATTTT
TRBV7-2	.	TRBD1	TRBJ2-3	CASSSQGSGTDTQYF	TGTGCCAGCAGCTCACAGGGGAGTGGCACAGATACGCAGTATTTT
TRBV5-1	.	.	TRBJ2-5	CASSFLSGGETQYF	TGCGCCAGCAGCTTCCTTAGTGGGGGCGAGACCCAGTACTTC
TRBV11-3	.	TRBD1	TRBJ2-3	CASSPGTAFTDTQYF	TGTGCCAGCAGCCCTGGGACAGCGTTCACAGATACGCAGTATTTT
TRBV7-9	.	TRBD2	TRBJ2-1	CASSWRGNEQFF	TGTGCCAGCAGCTGGCGGGGGAATGAGCAGTTCTTC
TRBV11-3	few	.	TRBJ2-2	CASSPSVTPSRNTGELFF	TGTGCCAGCAGCCCCTCGGTGACACCCTCGAGGAACACCGGGGAGCTGTTTTTT
TRBV18	.	TRBD2	TRBJ2-1	CASSPLGGSSYNEQFF	TGTGCCAGCTCACCACTGGGCGGGAGCTCCTACAATGAGCAGTTCTTC
TRBV6-5	.	.	TRBJ2-7	CASSHSRDLRHEQYF	TGTGCCAGCAGTCACTCCCGGGACTTGAGGCACGAGCAGTACTTC
TRBV13	.	TRBD1	TRBJ2-7	CASSLGGTGDLEQYF	TGTGCCAGCAGCTTAGGAGGGACAGGGGATTTGGAGCAGTACTTC
TRBV5-1	.	.	TRBJ2-7	CGRRSGGPSSYEQYF	TGCGGCAGGCGGTCTGGCGGTCCCAGCTCCTACGAGCAGTACTTC
TRBV18	few	.	TRBJ1-1	CASSSSGPPGITEAFF	TGTGCCAGCTCATCCTCCGGGCCCCCGGGGATCACTGAAGCTTTCTTT